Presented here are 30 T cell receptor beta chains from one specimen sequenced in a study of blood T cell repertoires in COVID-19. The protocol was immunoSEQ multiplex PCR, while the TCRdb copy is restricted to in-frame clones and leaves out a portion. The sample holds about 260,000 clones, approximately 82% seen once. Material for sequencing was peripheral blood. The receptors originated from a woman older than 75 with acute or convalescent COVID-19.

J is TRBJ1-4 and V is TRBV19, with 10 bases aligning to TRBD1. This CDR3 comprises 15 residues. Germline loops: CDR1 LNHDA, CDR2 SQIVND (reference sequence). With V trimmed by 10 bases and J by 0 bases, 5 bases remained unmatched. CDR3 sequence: CATRDRGATNEKLFF. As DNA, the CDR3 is TGTGCCACCAGGGACAGGGGAGCAACTAATGAAAAACTGTTTTTT.

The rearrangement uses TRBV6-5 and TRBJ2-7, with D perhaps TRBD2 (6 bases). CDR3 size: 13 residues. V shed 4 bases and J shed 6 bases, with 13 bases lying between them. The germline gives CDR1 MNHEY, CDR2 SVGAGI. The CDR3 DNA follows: TGTGCCAGCAGTTCTGGCGGGATAGGCGAGCAGTACTTC. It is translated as CASSSGGIGEQYF.

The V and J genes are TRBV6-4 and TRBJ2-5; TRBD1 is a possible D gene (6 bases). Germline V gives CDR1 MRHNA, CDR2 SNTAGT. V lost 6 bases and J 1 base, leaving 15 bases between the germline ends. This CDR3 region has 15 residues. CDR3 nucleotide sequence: TGTGCCAGCAGGCAATATTGGACAGTCCAAGAGACCCAGTACTTC. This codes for CASRQYWTVQETQYF.

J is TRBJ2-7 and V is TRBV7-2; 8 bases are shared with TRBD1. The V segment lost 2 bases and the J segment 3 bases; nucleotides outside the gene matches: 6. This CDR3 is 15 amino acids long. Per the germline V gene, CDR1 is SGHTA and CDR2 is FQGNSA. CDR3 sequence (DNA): TGTGCCAGCAGCTTAACTACGACAGGGGACTACGAGCAGTACTTC. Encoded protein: CASSLTTTGDYEQYF.

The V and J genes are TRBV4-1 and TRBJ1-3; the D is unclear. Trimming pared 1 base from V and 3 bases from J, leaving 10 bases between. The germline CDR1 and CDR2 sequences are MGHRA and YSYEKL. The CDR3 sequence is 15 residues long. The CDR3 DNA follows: TGCGCCAGCAGCCAAGTTCGAGGGTTTGGAAACACCATATATTTT. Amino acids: CASSQVRGFGNTIYF.

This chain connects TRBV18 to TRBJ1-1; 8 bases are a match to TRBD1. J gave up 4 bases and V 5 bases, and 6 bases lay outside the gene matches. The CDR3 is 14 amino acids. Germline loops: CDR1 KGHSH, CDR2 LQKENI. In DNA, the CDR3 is TGTGCCAGCTCAACAACAGGGACAGGCACTGAAGCTTTCTTT. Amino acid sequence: CASSTTGTGTEAFF.

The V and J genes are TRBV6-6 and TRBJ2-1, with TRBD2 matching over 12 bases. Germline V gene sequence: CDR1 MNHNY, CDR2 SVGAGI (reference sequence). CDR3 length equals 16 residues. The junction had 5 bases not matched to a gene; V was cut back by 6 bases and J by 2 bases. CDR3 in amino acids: CASRGLAGTTYNEQFF. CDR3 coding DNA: TGTGCCAGCAGAGGACTAGCGGGAACGACCTACAATGAGCAGTTCTTC.

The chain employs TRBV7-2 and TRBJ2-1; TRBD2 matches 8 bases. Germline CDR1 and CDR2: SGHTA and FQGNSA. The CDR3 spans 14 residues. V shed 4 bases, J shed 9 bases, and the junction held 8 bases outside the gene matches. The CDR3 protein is CASSWRPGGGEQFF. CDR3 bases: TGTGCCAGCAGCTGGCGGCCGGGGGGGGGTGAGCAGTTCTTC.

This chain's CDR3 is CASSSSTGELFF. For the CDR3, the DNA is TGTGCCAGCTCATCCAGCACCGGGGAGCTGTTTTTT. The chain has TRBV18 and TRBJ2-2; D gene ambiguous. From germline, CDR1 is KGHSH and CDR2 LQKENI. The CDR3 covers 12 residues. V was pared by 5 bases and J by 4 bases, with 5 bases between.

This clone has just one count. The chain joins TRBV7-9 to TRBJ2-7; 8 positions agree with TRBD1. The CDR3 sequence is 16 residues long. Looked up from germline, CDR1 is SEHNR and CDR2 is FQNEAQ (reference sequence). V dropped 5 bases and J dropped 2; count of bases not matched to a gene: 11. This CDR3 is CASSLGQGFFTYEQYF. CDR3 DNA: TGTGCCAGCAGCCTAGGACAGGGCTTTTTCACCTACGAGCAGTACTTC.

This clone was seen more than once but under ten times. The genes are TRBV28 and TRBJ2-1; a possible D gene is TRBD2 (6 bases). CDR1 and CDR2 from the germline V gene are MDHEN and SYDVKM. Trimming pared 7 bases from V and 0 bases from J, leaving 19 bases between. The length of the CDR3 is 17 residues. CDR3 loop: CASIGMTRGSSYNEQFF. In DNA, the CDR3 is TGTGCCAGCATTGGAATGACTCGGGGGAGCTCCTACAATGAGCAGTTCTTC.

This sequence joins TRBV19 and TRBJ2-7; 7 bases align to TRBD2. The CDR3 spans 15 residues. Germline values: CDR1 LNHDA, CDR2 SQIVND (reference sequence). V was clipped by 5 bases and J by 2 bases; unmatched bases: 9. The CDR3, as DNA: TGTGCCAGTAGTTTGACCGCAGGGAGGGCCTACGAGCAGTACTTC. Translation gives CASSLTAGRAYEQYF.

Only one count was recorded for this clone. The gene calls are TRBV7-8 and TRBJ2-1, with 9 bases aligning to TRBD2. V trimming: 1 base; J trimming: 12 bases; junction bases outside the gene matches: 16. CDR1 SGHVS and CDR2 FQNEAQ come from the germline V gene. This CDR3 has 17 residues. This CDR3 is CASSLVVVPSGEEGQFF. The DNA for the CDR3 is TGTGCCAGCAGCTTAGTTGTGGTGCCTAGCGGGGAGGAAGGGCAGTTCTTC.

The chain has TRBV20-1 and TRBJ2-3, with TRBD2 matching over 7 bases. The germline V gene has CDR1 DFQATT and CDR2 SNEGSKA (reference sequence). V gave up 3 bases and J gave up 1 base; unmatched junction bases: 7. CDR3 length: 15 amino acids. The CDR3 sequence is CSASERGEGTDTQYF. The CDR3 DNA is TGCAGTGCTAGTGAACGGGGGGAAGGCACAGATACGCAGTATTTT.

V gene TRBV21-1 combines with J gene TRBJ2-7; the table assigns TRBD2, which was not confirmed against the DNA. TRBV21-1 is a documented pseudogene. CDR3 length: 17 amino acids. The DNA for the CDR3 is TGTGCCAGCAGCAAAGCCCTAGCGGGGGGGCCGGCAGGCGAGCAGTACTTC. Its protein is CASSKALAGGPAGEQYF.

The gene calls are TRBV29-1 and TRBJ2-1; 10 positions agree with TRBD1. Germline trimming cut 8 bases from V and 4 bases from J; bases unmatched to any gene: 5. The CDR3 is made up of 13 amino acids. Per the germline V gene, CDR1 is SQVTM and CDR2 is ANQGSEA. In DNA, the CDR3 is TGCAGCTCCGGGACAGGGGTGTACAATGAGCAGTTCTTC. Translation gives CSSGTGVYNEQFF.

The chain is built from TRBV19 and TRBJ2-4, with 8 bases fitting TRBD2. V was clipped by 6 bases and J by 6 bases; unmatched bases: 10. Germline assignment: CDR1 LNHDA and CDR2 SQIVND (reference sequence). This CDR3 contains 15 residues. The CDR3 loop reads CASSYSGTRTNIQYF. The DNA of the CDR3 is TGTGCCAGTAGCTATTCCGGGACTAGGACAAACATTCAGTACTTC.

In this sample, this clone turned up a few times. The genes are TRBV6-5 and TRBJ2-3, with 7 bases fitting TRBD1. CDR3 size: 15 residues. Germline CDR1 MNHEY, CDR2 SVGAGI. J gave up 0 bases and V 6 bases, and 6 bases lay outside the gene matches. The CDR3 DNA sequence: TGTGCCAGCAGGTCTGGGACAGCTAGCACAGATACGCAGTATTTT. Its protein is CASRSGTASTDTQYF.

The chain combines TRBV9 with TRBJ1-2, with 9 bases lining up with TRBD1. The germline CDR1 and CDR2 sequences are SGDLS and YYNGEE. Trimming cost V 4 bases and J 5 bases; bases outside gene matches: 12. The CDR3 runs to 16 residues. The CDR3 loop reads CASSTRQGELGYGYTF. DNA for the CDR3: TGTGCCAGCAGCACCCGACAGGGGGAGTTAGGGTATGGCTACACCTTC.

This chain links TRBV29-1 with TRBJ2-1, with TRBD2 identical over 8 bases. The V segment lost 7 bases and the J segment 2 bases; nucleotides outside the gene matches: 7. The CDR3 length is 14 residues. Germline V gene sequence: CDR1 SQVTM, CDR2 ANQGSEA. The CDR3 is CSGKRGTAYNEQFF. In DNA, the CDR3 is TGCAGCGGTAAGCGGGGGACCGCCTACAATGAGCAGTTCTTC.

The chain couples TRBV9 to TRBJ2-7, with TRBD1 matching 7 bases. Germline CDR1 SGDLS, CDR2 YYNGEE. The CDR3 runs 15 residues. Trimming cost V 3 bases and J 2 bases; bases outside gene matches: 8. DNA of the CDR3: TGTGCCAGCAGCGAAGGGACAGCGAGGACCTACGAGCAGTACTTC. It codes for CASSEGTARTYEQYF.

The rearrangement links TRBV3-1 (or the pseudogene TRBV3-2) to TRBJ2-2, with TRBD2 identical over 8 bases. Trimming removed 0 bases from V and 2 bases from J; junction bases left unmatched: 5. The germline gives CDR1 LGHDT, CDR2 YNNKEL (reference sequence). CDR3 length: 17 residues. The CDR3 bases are TGTGCCAGCAGCCAAGATCCGGCGGGGGGCAACACCGGGGAGCTGTTTTTT. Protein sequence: CASSQDPAGGNTGELFF.

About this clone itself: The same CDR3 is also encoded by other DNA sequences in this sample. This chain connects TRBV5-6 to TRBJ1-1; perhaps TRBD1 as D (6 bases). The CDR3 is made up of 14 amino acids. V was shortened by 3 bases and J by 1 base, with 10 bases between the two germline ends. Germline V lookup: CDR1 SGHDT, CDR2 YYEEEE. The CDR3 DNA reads TGTGCCAGCAGCTCTCTGGGACAGAACACTGAAGCTTTCTTT. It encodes CASSSLGQNTEAFF.

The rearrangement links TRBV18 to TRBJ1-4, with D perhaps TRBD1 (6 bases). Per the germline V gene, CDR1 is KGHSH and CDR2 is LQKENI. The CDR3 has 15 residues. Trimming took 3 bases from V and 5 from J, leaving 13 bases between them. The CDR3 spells CASSPQTGLNEKLFF. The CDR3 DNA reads TGTGCCAGCTCACCGCAGACAGGCCTGAATGAAAAACTGTTTTTT.

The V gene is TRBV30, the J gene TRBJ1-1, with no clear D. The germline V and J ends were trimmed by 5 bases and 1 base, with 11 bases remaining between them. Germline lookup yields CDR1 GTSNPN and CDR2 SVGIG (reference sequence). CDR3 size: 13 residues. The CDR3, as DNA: TGTGCCTGGTTGGCAATGGCGAACACTGAAGCTTTCTTT. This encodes CAWLAMANTEAFF.

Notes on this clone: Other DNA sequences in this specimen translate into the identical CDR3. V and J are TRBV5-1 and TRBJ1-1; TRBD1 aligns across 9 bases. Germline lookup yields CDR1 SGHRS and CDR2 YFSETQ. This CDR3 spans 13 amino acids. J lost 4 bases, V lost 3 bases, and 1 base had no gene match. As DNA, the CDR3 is TGCGCCAGCAGCTCGACAGGGGGCACTGAAGCTTTCTTT. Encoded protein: CASSSTGGTEAFF.

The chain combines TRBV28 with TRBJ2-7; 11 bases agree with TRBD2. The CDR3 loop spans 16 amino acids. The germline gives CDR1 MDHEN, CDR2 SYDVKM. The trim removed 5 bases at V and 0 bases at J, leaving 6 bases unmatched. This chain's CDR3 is CASSTVAGGHSYEQYF. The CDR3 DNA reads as TGTGCCAGCAGTACCGTAGCGGGAGGGCACTCCTACGAGCAGTACTTC.

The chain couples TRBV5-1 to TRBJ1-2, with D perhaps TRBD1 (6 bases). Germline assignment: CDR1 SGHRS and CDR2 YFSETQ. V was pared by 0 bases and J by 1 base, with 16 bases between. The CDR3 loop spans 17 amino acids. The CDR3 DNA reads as TGCGCCAGCAGCTTGGAGGCAAACCTCAGGGGTAACTATGGCTACACCTTC. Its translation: CASSLEANLRGNYGYTF. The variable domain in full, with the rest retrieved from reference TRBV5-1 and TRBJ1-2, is KAGVTQTPRYLIKTRGQQVTLSCSPISGHRSVSWYQQTPGQGLQFLFEYFSETQRNKGNFPGRFSGRQFSNSRSEMNVSTLELGDSALYLCASSLEANLRGNYGYTFGSGTRLTVV.

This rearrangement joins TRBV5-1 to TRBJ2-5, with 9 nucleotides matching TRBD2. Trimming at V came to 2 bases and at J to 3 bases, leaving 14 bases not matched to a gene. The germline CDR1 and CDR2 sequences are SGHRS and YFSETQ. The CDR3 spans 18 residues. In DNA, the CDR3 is TGCGCCAGCAGCTTAACTTCCGCGGGGGGGCAAAAGGAAGAGACCCAGTACTTC. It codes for CASSLTSAGGQKEETQYF.

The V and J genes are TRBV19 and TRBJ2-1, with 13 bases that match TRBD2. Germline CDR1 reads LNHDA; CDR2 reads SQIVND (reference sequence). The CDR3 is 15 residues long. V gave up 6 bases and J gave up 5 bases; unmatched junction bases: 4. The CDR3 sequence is CASSILAGGNNEQFF. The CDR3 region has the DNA TGTGCCAGTAGCATACTAGCGGGAGGGAACAATGAGCAGTTCTTC.